This TCR beta chain was identified during a study of graft-versus-host responses after intestinal transplantation. Concerning this clone: Antigen unknown.

Germline CDR1 and CDR2: SEHNR and FQNEAQ (reference sequence). The CDR3 is 14 residues long. With 5 bases clipped from V and 9 bases from J, the junction kept 7 bases outside the gene matches. Profiled with immunoSEQ multiplex PCR; TCRdb holds only in-frame clones, not every one. Altogether around 31,000 clones are present, roughly 80% being singletons, with the ten largest covering 19%. The sequenced sample was unstimulated CD8+ T cells sorted from spleen or lymph node cells, obtained before intestinal transplant. The V call is TRBV7-9, the J call TRBJ2-1, with 10 bases fitting TRBD2. The TCR originated in a human donor who received an intestinal transplant. The CDR3 DNA reads as TGTGCCAGCAGCACGTGGACTAGCGGTCCTGAGCAGTTCTTC. Protein: CASSTWTSGPEQFF. Full variable domain (missing parts from reference TRBV7-9 and TRBJ2-1): DTGVSQNPRHKITKRGQNVTFRCDPISEHNRLYWYRQTLGQGPEFLTYFQNEAQLEKSRLLSDRFSAERPKGSFSTLEIQRTEQGDSAMYLCASSTWTSGPEQFFGPGTRLTVL.